This T cell receptor beta chain emerged from a study of technical replicates of blood from several donors. Assay used: immunoSEQ multiplex PCR; TCRdb lists only in-frame clones, some missing. The table lists 70,000 to 85,000 clones, 95% to 96% of them singletons. V gave up 6 bases and J gave up 5 bases; unmatched junction bases: 8. The CDR3 is made up of 14 amino acids. CDR1 and CDR2 from the germline V gene are MNHEY and SMNVEV (reference sequence). This clonotype originated in a human donor in good health. This rearrangement joins TRBV27 to TRBJ1-2; 8 nucleotides match TRBD1. The sequencing input was T cells isolated from PBMCs. The CDR3 is CASSPDRASYGYTF. As DNA, the CDR3 is TGTGCCAGCAGCCCGGACAGGGCGAGTTATGGCTACACCTTC.